The 26 T cell receptor beta chains presented below share a single source sample, sequenced in a study of PD-L1 blockade in urothelial cancer. Time point here: pretreatment peripheral blood. TCRdb's copy holds only in-frame clones and misses some; the assay was immunoSEQ multiplex PCR. The data contain about 72,000 clones, around 87% of them seen just once; the ten biggest clones take up 14% to 15%. The specimen was PBMCs, collected around atezolizumab (anti-PD-L1) treatment. Source of these receptors: a man aged 55 to 70 with urothelial cancer.

This chain uses TRBV30 with TRBJ1-1; D uncertain. Trimming pared 4 bases from V and 3 bases from J, leaving 18 bases between. Germline V lookup: CDR1 GTSNPN, CDR2 SVGIG (reference sequence). This CDR3 has 15 residues. The CDR3 DNA reads TGTGCCTGGAACCGAGTCTCCAGAGGGTACACTGAAGCTTTCTTT. It codes for CAWNRVSRGYTEAFF.

The chain employs TRBV6-5 and TRBJ2-7; D may be TRBD2 (5 bases). The CDR3 length is 12 residues. Trimming removed 2 bases at V and 6 bases at J, with 8 bases between. The germline V gene encodes CDR1 MNHEY and CDR2 SVGAGI. CDR3 nucleotides: TGTGCCAGCAGTTACGGGAGAGGCGAGCAGTACTTC. The encoded protein is CASSYGRGEQYF.

This chain links TRBV28 with TRBJ1-4; 9 nucleotides match TRBD1. This CDR3 is 15 amino acids long. Trimming at V came to 3 bases and at J to 6 bases, leaving 5 bases not matched to a gene. Germline CDR1 reads MDHEN; CDR2 reads SYDVKM. Written as DNA, the CDR3 is TGTGCCAGCAGTTTTAACAGGGGGCTTTATGAAAAACTGTTTTTT. Translation: CASSFNRGLYEKLFF.

The genes are TRBV5-1 and TRBJ1-1, with a weak D call TRBD1 (5 bases). Per germline, CDR1 SGHRS and CDR2 YFSETQ. This CDR3 is 11 amino acids long. Trimming pared 4 bases from V and 11 bases from J, leaving 12 bases between. The CDR3 here is CASSRGGFAFF. For the CDR3, the DNA is TGCGCCAGCAGCCGGGGGGGGTTCGCTTTCTTT.

The V and J genes are TRBV11-3 and TRBJ2-1; 7 positions match TRBD1. CDR1 and CDR2 (germline): SGHNT, YENEEA. The CDR3 sequence is 18 residues long. V was pared by 5 bases and J by 1 base, with 14 bases of the junction left unmatched. DNA for the CDR3: TGTGCCAGCAGCCTACAGGGGATGTCTTACTTTTCCTACAATGAGCAGTTCTTC. This codes for CASSLQGMSYFSYNEQFF.

This clone showed up just a few times. V usage is TRBV11-2 and J usage is TRBJ1-2; possibly TRBD1 for D (5 bases). The V gene's germline CDR1 is SGHAT and CDR2 FQNNGV. Trimming stripped 1 base from V and 6 bases from J, with 15 bases between. The CDR3 runs to 15 residues. The CDR3: CASSLGSSRGDGYTF. The CDR3 DNA is TGTGCCAGCAGCTTAGGTTCGAGCCGGGGGGATGGCTACACCTTC.

Remarks on this clone: This specimen includes other DNA sequences encoding the same CDR3. This chain connects TRBV20-1 to TRBJ2-7; D may be TRBD1 (5 bases). CDR1 is DFQATT and CDR2 is SNEGSKA in the germline V gene (reference sequence). V was pared by 3 bases and J by 7 bases, with 10 bases between. The CDR3 extends over 11 amino acids. This CDR3 reads CSARGPLEQYF. Here the CDR3 DNA reads TGCAGTGCTAGGGGGCCTCTAGAGCAGTACTTC.

V usage is TRBV7-2 and J usage is TRBJ2-1; TRBD1 might be the D (6 bases). Trimming left V 4 bases short and J 0 bases short, with 10 bases between. Germline V gene data show CDR1 as SGHTA and CDR2 as FQGNSA. The CDR3 contains 15 residues. The chain's CDR3 is CASSSGVPSYNEQFF. CDR3 DNA: TGTGCCAGCAGCTCAGGGGTTCCCTCCTACAATGAGCAGTTCTTC.

The J gene is TRBJ1-5, the V gene TRBV19, with a possible D match to TRBD1 (6 bases). The CDR3 totals 17 residues. CDR1 and CDR2 from the germline V gene are LNHDA and SQIVND (reference sequence). The V gene lost 1 base and the J gene lost 0 bases, with 13 bases spanning the gap. For the CDR3, the DNA is TGTGCCAGTAGTATAGTGGGACACGATTATAGCAATCAGCCCCAGCATTTT. Translated: CASSIVGHDYSNQPQHF.

The V gene is TRBV11-2, the J gene TRBJ1-1, with a possible D match to TRBD1 (5 bases). CDR3 length: 15 amino acids. Per the germline V gene, CDR1 is SGHAT and CDR2 is FQNNGV. The V end was cut by 4 bases, the J end by 5 bases, with 17 bases between. In DNA form, the CDR3 reads TGTGCCAGCAGCTCATGGGAGGGGCGAGCGACTGAAGCTTTCTTT. It specifies CASSSWEGRATEAFF.

The chain carries TRBV7-9 and TRBJ1-1, with unresolved D. V shed 5 bases and J shed 4 bases, with 14 bases lying between them. Germline V CDR1 and CDR2: SEHNR, FQNEAQ (reference sequence). The CDR3 has 14 residues. As DNA, the CDR3 is TGTGCCAGCAGCCCCGGGGTCGCCGGCACTGAAGCTTTCTTT. Translated: CASSPGVAGTEAFF.

This chain joins TRBV6-1 and TRBJ2-1; TRBD1 might be the D (6 bases). Germline V gives CDR1 MNHNS, CDR2 SASEGT. V lost 4 bases and J 4 bases, leaving 11 bases between the germline ends. This CDR3 spans 14 amino acids. The CDR3, as DNA: TGTGCCAGCAGTGGCCGGGACACTTACAATGAGCAGTTCTTC. Protein product: CASSGRDTYNEQFF.

The chain recombines TRBV7-2 with TRBJ1-1; D perhaps matches TRBD1 (5 bases). The germline V and J ends were trimmed by 4 bases and 10 bases, with 16 bases remaining between them. The length of the CDR3 is 13 residues. Germline values: CDR1 SGHTA, CDR2 FQGNSA. CDR3 in DNA: TGTGCCAGCAGCTCACCGGACAAAACGGGAGCTTTCTTT. It translates to CASSSPDKTGAFF.

The gene calls are TRBV18 and TRBJ2-6; 7 positions agree with TRBD2. From germline, CDR1 is KGHSH and CDR2 LQKENI. V dropped 2 bases and J dropped 0; count of bases not matched to a gene: 7. The CDR3 totals 18 residues. For the CDR3, the DNA is TGTGCCAGCTCACCAAAGGCAGCGGGGAGCTCTGGGGCCAACGTCCTGACTTTC. Its protein product is CASSPKAAGSSGANVLTF.

The rearrangement joins TRBV29-1 to TRBJ1-2; 7 bases fit TRBD1. CDR3 length equals 12 residues. V gave up 8 bases and J gave up 8 bases; unmatched junction bases: 11. The germline V gene encodes CDR1 SQVTM and CDR2 ANQGSEA. In DNA form, the CDR3 reads TGCAGCTCCTCGGACAGGAGCCTCGGCTACACCTTC. It codes for CSSSDRSLGYTF. Complete variable domain (other parts from reference TRBV29-1 and TRBJ1-2): SAVISQKPSRDICQRGTSLTIQCQVDSQVTMMFWYRQQPGQSLTLIATANQGSEATYESGFVIDKFPISRPNLTFSTLTVSNMSPEDSSIYLCSSSDRSLGYTFGSGTRLTVV.

This chain joins TRBV29-1 and TRBJ1-1, with TRBD1 matching 10 bases. This CDR3 has 13 amino acids. V dropped 6 bases and J dropped 1; count of bases not matched to a gene: 2. Germline V lookup: CDR1 SQVTM, CDR2 ANQGSEA. CDR3 sequence (DNA): TGCAGCGTCAGACAGGGGGCGAACACTGAAGCTTTCTTT. It codes for CSVRQGANTEAFF. Looking up the rest from reference TRBV29-1 and TRBJ1-1 gives the full variable domain: SAVISQKPSRDICQRGTSLTIQCQVDSQVTMMFWYRQQPGQSLTLIATANQGSEATYESGFVIDKFPISRPNLTFSTLTVSNMSPEDSSIYLCSVRQGANTEAFFGQGTRLTVV.

The V gene is TRBV2, the J gene TRBJ2-5, with TRBD2 as a possible D gene (7 bases). CDR3 size: 16 residues. Germline loops: CDR1 SNHLY, CDR2 FYNNEI. V dropped 1 base and J dropped 4 bases, with 16 bases sitting between them. The CDR3 region has the DNA TGTGCCAGCAGTGAAGTCGGGGCGGGGGCTCCAGAGACCCAGTACTTC. Translation: CASSEVGAGAPETQYF. Variable domain in full (rest from reference TRBV2 and TRBJ2-5): EPEVTQTPSHQVTQMGQEVILRCVPISNHLYFYWYRQILGQKVEFLVSFYNNEISEKSEIFDDQFSVERPDGSNFTLKIRSTKLEDSAMYFCASSEVGAGAPETQYFGPGTRLLVL.

This chain connects TRBV7-8 to TRBJ1-5, with 7 nucleotides matching TRBD1. The germline V gene encodes CDR1 SGHVS and CDR2 FQNEAQ. The length of the CDR3 is 17 residues. V shed 5 bases, J shed 0 bases, and the junction held 10 bases outside the gene matches. The CDR3 region is CASSRYGGDSSNQPQHF. The CDR3 DNA reads as TGTGCCAGCAGCCGTTACGGCGGGGACAGTAGCAATCAGCCCCAGCATTTT.

This chain links TRBV6-5 with TRBJ2-1, with a tentative D call TRBD1 (5 bases). This CDR3 region has 11 residues. The V gene's germline CDR1 is MNHEY and CDR2 SVGAGI. V was pared by 9 bases and J by 8 bases, with 11 bases between. DNA of the CDR3: TGTGCCAGTCGTCAGGGCGATGAGCAGTTCTTC. This sequence encodes CASRQGDEQFF.

This chain joins TRBV6-5 and TRBJ2-5, with D maybe TRBD1 (6 bases). CDR1 is MNHEY and CDR2 is SVGAGI in the germline V gene. The CDR3 sequence is 14 residues long. V shed 6 bases and J shed 2 bases, with 13 bases lying between them. The CDR3 region is CASRPLDRQETQYF. As DNA, the CDR3 is TGTGCCAGCAGGCCCTTGGACAGACAAGAGACCCAGTACTTC.

The genes are TRBV30 and TRBJ2-1; 9 bases are shared with TRBD1. The length of the CDR3 is 13 residues. J gave up 10 bases and V 5 bases, and 9 bases lay outside the gene matches. Germline V gives CDR1 GTSNPN, CDR2 SVGIG (reference sequence). The CDR3 reads CAWLLQGAREQFF. In DNA, the CDR3 is TGTGCCTGGTTACTACAGGGGGCAAGAGAGCAGTTCTTC.

The chain joins TRBV5-1 to TRBJ1-2; D call uncertain. Per the germline V gene, CDR1 is SGHRS and CDR2 is YFSETQ. Trimming removed 1 base at V and 3 bases at J, with 10 bases between. The CDR3 is 14 residues long. Here the CDR3 DNA reads TGCGCCAGCAGCTTGACCGGGTTTGACTATGGCTACACCTTC. It yields the protein CASSLTGFDYGYTF.

CDR3 DNA: TGTGCCAGCAGTCCCACAGGGAGAGGATGGGTGAACACTGAAGCTTTCTTT. Its translation is CASSPTGRGWVNTEAFF. The V gene is TRBV27, the J gene TRBJ1-1, with D tentatively TRBD1 (6 bases). Trimming removed 5 bases at V and 0 bases at J, with 19 bases between. Germline CDR1 is MNHEY and CDR2 is SMNVEV (reference sequence). This CDR3 comprises 17 residues.

For the CDR3, the DNA is TGTGCCAGCAGCTTTCCTCGTAAAGATACGCAGTATTTT. It is translated as CASSFPRKDTQYF. The rearrangement joins TRBV11-2 to TRBJ2-3; D is undetermined. The germline V gene encodes CDR1 SGHAT and CDR2 FQNNGV. The V end was cut by 3 bases, the J end by 5 bases, with 9 bases between. CDR3 length equals 13 residues.

The sample holds a few counts of this clone. J is TRBJ1-5 and V is TRBV6-6, with no clear D. The CDR3 is 12 amino acids. Trimming cost V 5 bases and J 4 bases, with 6 bases left between them. Germline CDR1 MNHNY, CDR2 SVGAGI (reference sequence). The CDR3 region is CASSLDNQPQHF. The DNA for the CDR3 is TGTGCCAGCAGTCTAGATAATCAGCCCCAGCATTTT.

The V and J genes are TRBV5-1 and TRBJ2-5; 9 nucleotides line up with TRBD1. The V gene's germline CDR1 is SGHRS and CDR2 YFSETQ. The CDR3 covers 16 residues. The ends lost 2 bases at V and 1 base at J; junction bases unmatched: 6. The CDR3 region is CASSFQRTGAQETQYF. As DNA, the CDR3 is TGCGCCAGCAGCTTTCAAAGGACAGGGGCCCAAGAGACCCAGTACTTC.